Listed here are 25 T cell receptor beta chains from one sample, sequenced in a study of prognosis after radiotherapy for stage I lung cancer. By two-round multiplex PCR, the TCR beta CDR3 was amplified from genomic DNA. The use of primers specific to each TRBV and TRBJ gene characterized first-round PCR. Via MiXCR, TCRdb re-called the multiplex PCR reads, giving one row per CDR3 protein. Of approximately 17,000 distinct CDR3 sequences listed, roughly 28% are singletons. Sequenced material: PBMCs, taken before or after stereotactic body radiation therapy (not recorded which). The receptor source for this set is a donor aged 50 or older with non-small cell lung cancer.

In this sample, this clonotype turned up many times. The chain couples TRBV20-1 to TRBJ2-7, with a possible D match to TRBD1 (5 bases). The CDR3 is 11 residues long. V was trimmed by 6 bases and J by 6 bases, leaving 12 bases between them. Germline V gene sequence: CDR1 DFQATT, CDR2 SNEGSKA (reference sequence). The CDR3 DNA sequence: TGCAGTGCAGGTAGGGGCGGCGAGCAGTACTTC. This translates into CSAGRGGEQYF.

The sample holds many counts of this clonotype. The V and J genes are TRBV14 and TRBJ2-3, with 10 bases lining up with TRBD2. The CDR3 consists of 16 residues. Germline CDR1 reads SGHDN; CDR2 reads FVKESK. V lost 4 bases, J lost 1 base, and 5 bases stayed unmatched. CDR3 in DNA: TGTGCCAGCAGCCGAGGAAGCGGGAGGGGCACAGATACGCAGTATTTT. It codes for CASSRGSGRGTDTQYF.

This clonotype showed up many times. The rearrangement joins TRBV25-1 to TRBJ2-3; 12 bases agree with TRBD2. From germline, CDR1 is MGHDK and CDR2 SYGVNS. The J segment lost 5 bases and the V segment lost 4 bases, leaving 4 bases of the junction unmatched. The CDR3 loop spans 15 amino acids. CDR3 nucleotide sequence: TGTGCCAGCAGTGGGACTAGCGGGATTGTAGATACGCAGTATTTT. The encoded protein is CASSGTSGIVDTQYF.

The V gene is TRBV28, the J gene TRBJ2-1; no clear D gene. The length of the CDR3 is 12 residues. Germline V gene sequence: CDR1 MDHEN, CDR2 SYDVKM. CDR3 amino acids: CESRRRHNEQFF. In DNA, the CDR3 is TGTGAAAGCAGACGTAGGCACAATGAGCAGTTCTTC.

The table lists this clonotype with many counts. The chain combines TRBV6-1 with TRBJ2-2; 8 positions match TRBD1. After removal of 4 bases from V and 4 bases from J, the junction contained 5 bases not matched to a gene. The germline V gene encodes CDR1 MNHNS and CDR2 SASEGT. This CDR3 region has 15 residues. The CDR3 DNA reads TGTGCCAGCAGTGGACAGGGGCCTATCACCGGGGAGCTGTTTTTT. This sequence encodes CASSGQGPITGELFF.

The table lists this clonotype with many counts. CDR3 nucleotide sequence: TGTGCCAGCAGCTTAGATCTAAGAACCTACGAGCAGTACTTC. It codes for CASSLDLRTYEQYF. The chain recombines TRBV11-2 with TRBJ2-7, with D uncertain. CDR1 is SGHAT, CDR2 FQNNGV, per germline. The CDR3 contains 14 residues. The V gene lost 0 bases and the J gene lost 2 bases, with 8 bases spanning the gap.

This CDR3 is CASSGLLAGANEQFF. The CDR3, as DNA: TGTGCCAGCAGTGGTCTGCTAGCGGGAGCTAATGAGCAGTTCTTC. J is TRBJ2-1 and V is TRBV6-4; 10 bases match TRBD2. CDR3 length: 15 residues. Losses at the gene ends were 4 bases for V and 7 bases for J; bases not matched to a gene: 7. Germline V gives CDR1 MRHNA, CDR2 SNTAGT.

By its share, this clonotype is medium-sized (0.01 to 0.1%). This chain connects TRBV19 to TRBJ2-3, with TRBD2 identical over 8 bases. Trimming cost V 5 bases and J 0 bases; bases outside gene matches: 1. CDR3 length: 14 amino acids. The germline gives CDR1 LNHDA, CDR2 SQIVND (reference sequence). The CDR3 is CASSRGGSTDTQYF. The CDR3, as DNA: TGTGCCAGTAGTCGCGGGGGGAGCACAGATACGCAGTATTTT.

V usage is TRBV6-5 and J usage is TRBJ2-7; D could derive from TRBD1 or TRBD2 (6 bases each). V lost 2 bases, J lost 1 base, and 15 bases lay in between. Germline CDR1 is MNHEY and CDR2 is SVGAGI. This CDR3 is built from 16 residues. The CDR3 is CASSYPGAVISYEQYF. The CDR3 bases are TGTGCCAGCAGTTACCCGGGGGCAGTGATTTCCTACGAGCAGTACTTC.

This clonotype was recorded at least ten times. This chain uses TRBV3-1 with TRBJ2-1; 8 bases match TRBD1. The CDR3 totals 16 residues. The V gene end was trimmed by 2 bases and the J gene end by 4 bases; junction bases not matched to a gene: 7. Germline V lookup: CDR1 LGHDT, CDR2 YNNKEL (reference sequence). This CDR3 reads CASSQLPGQVYNEQFF. The CDR3 DNA follows: TGTGCCAGCAGCCAACTACCGGGACAGGTTTACAATGAGCAGTTCTTC.

This clonotype occurred many times. The V call is TRBV19, the J call TRBJ1-5; D is unresolved. Germline CDR1 is LNHDA and CDR2 is SQIVND (reference sequence). This CDR3 comprises 14 residues. V was cut by 5 bases and J by 3 bases, with 11 bases left in between. Here the CDR3 DNA reads TGTGCCAGTAGTCACCGGAGGGCCAATCAGCCCCAGCATTTT. This encodes CASSHRRANQPQHF. The full variable domain, with the rest looked up from reference TRBV19 and TRBJ1-5, is DGGITQSPKYLFRKEGQNVTLSCEQNLNHDAMYWYRQDPGQGLRLIYYSQIVNDFQKGDIAEGYSVSREKKESFPLTVTSAQKNPTAFYLCASSHRRANQPQHFGDGTRLSIL.

This clonotype was found many times. The V gene is TRBV13, the J gene TRBJ2-4; TRBD2 agrees at 16 bases. After removal of 5 bases from V and 1 base from J, the junction contained 5 bases not matched to a gene. The germline V gene has CDR1 PRHDT and CDR2 FYEKMQ (reference sequence). The CDR3 runs to 18 residues. The CDR3 protein is CASSEGLAGGVAKNIQYF. CDR3 in DNA: TGTGCCAGCAGCGAGGGACTAGCGGGAGGGGTGGCCAAAAACATTCAGTACTTC.

This clonotype was found many times. The V gene is TRBV7-9, the J gene TRBJ2-1, with D maybe TRBD1 (6 bases). V was pared by 5 bases and J by 7 bases, with 18 bases between. CDR1 and CDR2 from the germline V gene are SEHNR and FQNEAQ (reference sequence). This CDR3 has 15 residues. CDR3 sequence reads: CASSPPGHWLNEQFF. Written as DNA, the CDR3 is TGTGCCAGCAGCCCGCCGGGACATTGGTTGAATGAGCAGTTCTTC.

The chain uses TRBV6-8 and TRBJ2-1; D possibly corresponds to TRBD1 (6 bases). V lost 6 bases and J lost 7, with 22 bases in between. The CDR3 loop spans 16 amino acids. Germline assignment: CDR1 MNHGY and CDR2 SAAAGT. The CDR3 bases are TGTGCCAGCAGAAAAGGGGGAGTGACGGCGGGTAATGAGCAGTTCTTC. Translated, it gives CASRKGGVTAGNEQFF.

About this clonotype: A much larger clone lies one base from this, so it may be a read error. The rearrangement uses TRBV6-2 or TRBV6-3 and TRBJ2-7; no reliable D call. The CDR3 runs to 13 residues. CDR1 is MNHEY, CDR2 SVGEGT, per germline. V dropped 5 bases and J dropped 3 bases, with 11 bases sitting between them. The CDR3, as DNA: TGTGCCAGCAGTAGGAGTGGCTTCTACGAGCAGTACTTC. Its translation is CASSRSGFYEQYF.

This clonotype was observed many times. This chain uses TRBV9 with TRBJ2-7; 8 bases are shared with TRBD1. The J segment lost 4 bases and the V segment lost 2 bases, leaving 8 bases of the junction unmatched. CDR1 is SGDLS, CDR2 YYNGEE, per germline. The CDR3 has 15 residues. Here the CDR3 reads CASSVTGDVGYEQYF. CDR3 nucleotide sequence: TGTGCCAGCAGCGTGACAGGGGACGTAGGATACGAGCAGTACTTC.

Ten or more counts support this clonotype. This chain connects TRBV6-1 to TRBJ2-4, with 8 bases aligning to TRBD1. Germline CDR1 reads MNHNS; CDR2 reads SASEGT. The J segment lost 6 bases and the V segment lost 4 bases, leaving 11 bases of the junction unmatched. The CDR3 runs to 16 residues. CDR3: CASSATVTGTGNIQYF. The CDR3 DNA reads TGTGCCAGCAGTGCAACAGTGACCGGGACAGGAAACATTCAGTACTTC.

Concerning this clonotype: A read error is likely here: a far larger clone is one base away. The CDR3 DNA reads TGTGCCAGCAGTAGCGGTGGGGGGGAAGGGAACGAGCAGTTCTTC. This encodes CASSSGGGEGNEQFF. V and J are TRBV6-1 and TRBJ2-1; 7 nucleotides match TRBD2. The V and J ends lost 5 bases and 10 bases, in that order; junction bases with no gene match: 14. CDR1 MNHNS and CDR2 SASEGT come from the germline V gene. The CDR3 is 15 amino acids.

This clonotype was observed at least ten times. V and J are TRBV11-1 and TRBJ1-1; no clear D gene. This CDR3 has 14 residues. CDR1 and CDR2 from the germline V gene are SGHAT and FQDESV (reference sequence). V shed 0 bases and J shed 8 bases, with 13 bases lying between them. CDR3 residues: CASSLAPESVEAFF. CDR3 coding DNA: TGTGCCAGCAGCTTAGCGCCGGAGAGCGTCGAAGCTTTCTTT. Using reference TRBV11-1 and TRBJ1-1 for the parts outside the CDR3, the full variable domain is EAEVAQSPRYKITEKSQAVAFWCDPISGHATLYWYRQILGQGPELLVQFQDESVVDDSQLPKDRFSAERLKGVDSTLKIQPAELGDSAMYLCASSLAPESVEAFFGQGTRLTVV.

In this sample, this clonotype turned up many times. The rearrangement links TRBV20-1 to TRBJ2-5; the D is unclear. Per the germline V gene, CDR1 is DFQATT and CDR2 is SNEGSKA (reference sequence). This CDR3 region has 13 residues. The germline V and J ends were trimmed by 2 bases and 4 bases, with 11 bases remaining between them. The CDR3 region is CSARSQSTETQYF. CDR3 DNA: TGCAGTGCTAGATCCCAAAGCACAGAGACCCAGTACTTC.

The table lists this clonotype with many counts. Here the CDR3 reads CASSSRVFTGELFF. The CDR3 region has the DNA TGTGCCAGCAGCTCGAGAGTATTCACCGGGGAGCTGTTTTTT. The chain employs TRBV5-8 and TRBJ2-2, with unresolved D. The CDR3 runs to 14 residues. Germline V gene sequence: CDR1 SGHTS, CDR2 YDEGEE. V lost 3 bases and J 4 bases, leaving 10 bases between the germline ends.

Within the sample, this clonotype is medium-sized. This rearrangement joins TRBV2 to TRBJ1-2; the match to TRBD1 covers 9 bases. This CDR3 region has 14 residues. Trimming took 3 bases from V and 8 from J; bases not matched to a gene: 7. Germline lookup yields CDR1 SNHLY and CDR2 FYNNEI. CDR3 loop: CASSDDRGVTGYTF. CDR3 nucleotides: TGTGCCAGCAGTGATGACAGGGGGGTGACCGGCTACACCTTC.

This clonotype was counted ten times or more. V gene TRBV11-2 combines with J gene TRBJ2-1; TRBD1 is a possible D gene (6 bases). Germline V gene data show CDR1 as SGHAT and CDR2 as FQNNGV. The CDR3 extends over 17 amino acids. V dropped 5 bases and J dropped 9 bases, with 26 bases sitting between them. Written as DNA, the CDR3 is TGTGCCAGCAGCACCCTCCCCAGGGGTAGGAGAGGGGGTGAGCAGTTCTTC. Its protein is CASSTLPRGRRGGEQFF.

This clonotype was seen at least ten times. The genes are TRBV20-1 and TRBJ2-5, with D perhaps TRBD2 (7 bases). Germline V gene lookup returns CDR1 DFQATT and CDR2 SNEGSKA (reference sequence). V was shortened by 2 bases and J by 0 bases, with 10 bases between the two germline ends. The CDR3 consists of 14 residues. The CDR3 region is CSARRGGNQETQYF. DNA of the CDR3: TGCAGTGCTAGAAGGGGGGGGAACCAAGAGACCCAGTACTTC.

This clonotype was observed at least ten times. The genes are TRBV30 and TRBJ1-6; tentatively, D is TRBD1 (6 bases). The CDR3 runs 16 residues. V dropped 3 bases and J dropped 0 bases, with 12 bases sitting between them. CDR1 and CDR2 (germline): GTSNPN, SVGIG (reference sequence). The CDR3 region is CAWRDRKSSYNSPLHF. The CDR3 nucleotides are TGTGCCTGGAGAGACAGGAAAAGCTCCTATAATTCACCCCTCCACTTT.